The rows below give T cell receptor beta chains drawn from one sample of a study of blood T cell repertoires in COVID-19. Using immunoSEQ multiplex PCR, the repertoire was profiled, and TCRdb retains in-frame clones only, with some absent. The repertoire holds 55,000 or so clones, with around nine tenths as singletons. The sample was peripheral blood. All receptors come from an older woman with COVID-19, enrolled during active disease. Both conserved end residues are part of each CDR3.

V gene	J gene	CDR3 protein
TRBV6-5	TRBJ2-4	CASSRGTGNIQYF
TRBV7-9	TRBJ2-7	CASSLDGNSYEQYF
TRBV30	TRBJ1-5	CAWSGQLNQPQHF
TRBV2	TRBJ1-5	CASSVIQDSTQPQHF
TRBV28	TRBJ2-6	CASTPGQFTGANVLTF
TRBV5-1	TRBJ2-7	CASNLEGQGVYEQYF
TRBV11-2	TRBJ2-1	CASSLDSGSFNEQFF
TRBV30	TRBJ2-7	CAWSATYEQYF
TRBV7-8	TRBJ1-6	CASSPPPLRPLHF
TRBV7-9	TRBJ1-4	CASSLDRGNEKLFF
TRBV6-5	TRBJ2-1	CASGHRGHDEQFF
TRBV6-2/TRBV6-3	TRBJ2-3	CASSYWGPDTQYF